Each of the 31 T cell receptor beta chains below was sequenced from the same sample in a study of beta chain features in type 1 diabetes. The study, taken as a whole, reports: TCRB CDR3 length was moderately but significantly reduced in all four CD4+ subsets of Type 1 diabetes patients.

Antigens for these TCRs are unknown. Investigators reverse transcribed all isolated RNA, so they sequenced expressed TCRB transcripts. Assay: immunoSEQ multiplex PCR; the TCRdb copy retains only in-frame clones and omits some. The sample records 500,000 to 850,000 clones, about an eighth being singletons. The sequencing sample was made of naive CD4+ T cells from blood. The receptors come from a man younger than 30 with type 1 diabetes.

The V gene is TRBV18, the J gene TRBJ2-7, with a weak D call TRBD1 (5 bases). Germline V gene data show CDR1 as KGHSH and CDR2 as LQKENI. Trimming shortened V by 6 bases and J by 0 bases, and 12 bases separated the two germline ends. The CDR3 sequence is 14 residues long. In DNA form, the CDR3 reads TGTGCCAGCTCGCCGGACATCTCCTCCTACGAGCAGTACTTC. This encodes CASSPDISSYEQYF.

V usage is TRBV28 and J usage is TRBJ2-1, with a weak D call TRBD1 (6 bases). The V gene lost 6 bases and the J gene lost 4 bases, with 7 bases spanning the gap. The CDR3 contains 12 residues. CDR1 and CDR2 from the germline V gene are MDHEN and SYDVKM. This CDR3 reads CASRQGYNEQFF. The CDR3 DNA sequence: TGTGCCAGCAGGCAGGGGTACAATGAGCAGTTCTTC.

The gene calls are TRBV15 and TRBJ2-7; TRBD2 is a possible D gene (6 bases). The V end was cut by 0 bases, the J end by 5 bases, with 14 bases between. The germline V gene has CDR1 LNHNV and CDR2 YYDKDF (reference sequence). The length of the CDR3 is 15 residues. As DNA, the CDR3 is TGTGCCACCAGCAGAGAGGTGGGAGGTTGGGACGAGCAGTACTTC. Translated: CATSREVGGWDEQYF. The full variable domain, with the rest looked up from reference TRBV15 and TRBJ2-7, is DAMVIQNPRYQVTQFGKPVTLSCSQTLNHNVMYWYQQKSSQAPKLLFHYYDKDFNNEADTPDNFQSRRPNTSFCFLDIRSPGLGDTAMYLCATSREVGGWDEQYFGPGTRLTVT.

This clone was found a few times. This chain's CDR3 is CASSQHRDRGEKLFF. The CDR3 DNA is TGTGCCAGCAGCCAACACCGGGACAGGGGCGAAAAACTGTTTTTT. This chain joins TRBV14 and TRBJ1-4, with 10 bases aligning to TRBD1. CDR3 length equals 15 residues. Germline CDR1 and CDR2: SGHDN and FVKESK. V shed 2 bases and J 8 bases; nucleotides not matched to a gene: 5.

The CDR3 nucleotides are TGTGCCAGCAGAACAGGTATAGCCACTGAAGCTTTCTTT. Encoded protein: CASRTGIATEAFF. The chain has TRBV6-1 and TRBJ1-1; D is possibly TRBD1 (5 bases). The germline V and J ends were trimmed by 6 bases and 4 bases, with 12 bases remaining between them. The length of the CDR3 is 13 residues. Germline values: CDR1 MNHNS, CDR2 SASEGT.

In its sample, this clone was seen a few times. This chain uses TRBV30 with TRBJ1-1; D unclear. V was pared by 5 bases and J by 5 bases, with 9 bases between. The CDR3 loop spans 11 amino acids. CDR1 and CDR2 (germline): GTSNPN, SVGIG (reference sequence). DNA for the CDR3: TGTGCCTGGCTCTCAGGAACTGAAGCTTTCTTT. It specifies CAWLSGTEAFF. The variable domain in full, with the rest retrieved from reference TRBV30 and TRBJ1-1, is SQTIHQWPATLVQPVGSPLSLECTVEGTSNPNLYWYRQAAGRGLQLLFYSVGIGQISSEVPQNLSASRPQDRQFILSSKKLLLSDSGFYLCAWLSGTEAFFGQGTRLTVV.

This clone has just a few counts. The sample contains more than one DNA sequence encoding this CDR3. This CDR3 is CATSRDRGTGELFF. CDR3 in DNA: TGTGCCACCAGCAGAGATCGAGGCACCGGGGAGCTGTTTTTT. The chain couples TRBV15 to TRBJ2-2; no clear D. Trimming took off 0 bases at V and 4 bases at J, with 6 bases between the two ends. CDR1 is LNHNV, CDR2 YYDKDF, per germline (reference sequence). The CDR3 is 14 residues long.

This clone was seen a few times. The rearrangement joins TRBV4-3 to TRBJ2-7, with 7 bases lining up with TRBD1. CDR1 and CDR2 from the germline V gene are LGHNA and YSLEER. J lost 5 bases, V lost 3 bases, and 10 bases had no gene match. The CDR3 totals 15 residues. In DNA form, the CDR3 reads TGCGCCAGCAGCCAGAGAAGGACAGGACTCCACGAGCAGTACTTC. This encodes CASSQRRTGLHEQYF.

The V gene is TRBV5-4, the J gene TRBJ1-2, with D unresolved. V lost 5 bases, J lost 2 bases, and 10 bases lay in between. This CDR3 has 13 residues. Germline assignment: CDR1 SGHNT and CDR2 YYREEE (reference sequence). CDR3 in DNA: TGTGCCAGCAGGGGTACGGAGAACTATGGCTACACCTTC. Protein sequence: CASRGTENYGYTF.

The CDR3 sequence: CSAQGNTIYF. The CDR3 region has the DNA TGCAGTGCACAGGGAAACACCATATATTTT. The J gene is TRBJ1-3, the V gene TRBV20-1; D unresolved. CDR3 length equals 10 residues. The germline V gene encodes CDR1 DFQATT and CDR2 SNEGSKA (reference sequence). Trimming removed 6 bases from V and 4 bases from J, with 4 bases in between.

Here the CDR3 DNA reads TGTGCCAGCAGCTTAGCGACGACTTCCAGCCACGAGCAGTACTTC. Amino acid sequence: CASSLATTSSHEQYF. The chain employs TRBV7-9 and TRBJ2-7; D is ambiguous. The CDR3 runs to 15 residues. Germline V gene lookup returns CDR1 SEHNR and CDR2 FQNEAQ (reference sequence). V shed 0 bases and J shed 5 bases, with 14 bases lying between them.

Only a few counts were recorded for this clone. J is TRBJ2-1 and V is TRBV11-2; D may match TRBD1 or TRBD2 (5 bases each). The V and J ends lost 3 bases and 7 bases respectively, with 10 bases between them. The length of the CDR3 is 13 residues. Looked up from germline, CDR1 is SGHAT and CDR2 is FQNNGV. The CDR3 sequence is CASSFSEGNEQFF. The CDR3 region has the DNA TGTGCCAGCAGCTTTAGCGAGGGGAATGAGCAGTTCTTC.

This rearrangement joins TRBV2 to TRBJ2-5; tentatively, D is TRBD2 (6 bases). CDR1 and CDR2 from the germline V gene are SNHLY and FYNNEI. The V end lost 5 bases, the J end lost 8 bases, and 15 bases lay between the germline ends. CDR3 length equals 13 residues. The CDR3, as DNA: TGTGCCAGCAGTTATAGTGCCGGGGGAACCCAGTACTTC. It is translated as CASSYSAGGTQYF.

A single count supports this clone. CDR3 nucleotide sequence: TGTGCCAGCAGCCGTCTAGCGGGGGGGAACAATGAGCAGTTCTTC. Its translation: CASSRLAGGNNEQFF. The chain carries TRBV9 and TRBJ2-1; 12 bases align to TRBD2. CDR3 length: 15 residues. With V trimmed by 4 bases and J by 5 bases, 4 bases remained unmatched. Germline values: CDR1 SGDLS, CDR2 YYNGEE.

V gene TRBV23-1 combines with J gene TRBJ2-4, with D possibly being TRBD1 or TRBD2 (5 bases each). Being an ORF, TRBV23-1 has a function that is uncertain. The V end lost 6 bases, the J end lost 0 bases, and 6 bases lay between the germline ends. CDR3 size: 13 residues. The CDR3 sequence is CASRGEAKNIQYF. DNA for the CDR3: TGCGCCAGCAGGGGGGAAGCCAAAAACATTCAGTACTTC.

The chain is built from TRBV10-3 and TRBJ2-1, with TRBD2 matching over 11 bases. Germline CDR1 and CDR2: ENHRY and SYGVKD. V lost 7 bases to trimming and J lost 8 bases; unmatched junction nucleotides: 7. This CDR3 is built from 14 residues. The CDR3 bases are TGTGCCATCACCCTTAGCGGGGGGGCCGATGAGCAGTTCTTC. Translating gives CAITLSGGADEQFF.

A few counts support this clone. Here the CDR3 reads CASSLTRDLVTGELFF. The CDR3 DNA is TGTGCCAGCAGCCTAACCCGGGACTTAGTCACCGGGGAGCTGTTTTTT. J is TRBJ2-2 and V is TRBV4-2; tentatively, D is TRBD2 (6 bases). The CDR3 runs to 16 residues. With 4 bases removed from V and 4 bases from J, the gap between germline ends came to 16 bases. Germline V gene lookup returns CDR1 LGHNA and CDR2 YNFKEQ.

This chain connects TRBV14 to TRBJ2-4; D remains ambiguous. Germline V gene data show CDR1 as SGHDN and CDR2 as FVKESK. The CDR3 covers 17 residues. V lost 5 bases, J lost 2 bases, and 19 bases lay in between. Here the CDR3 reads CASSSSLGVWPKNIQYF. The CDR3 bases are TGTGCCAGCAGCTCCAGCCTAGGCGTTTGGCCCAAAAACATTCAGTACTTC.

As regards this clone: The same CDR3 also results from other DNA sequences found in this sample. V and J are TRBV25-1 and TRBJ2-1; TRBD2 agrees at 12 bases. CDR1 is MGHDK and CDR2 is SYGVNS in the germline V gene. The J segment lost 2 bases and the V segment lost 6 bases, leaving 2 bases of the junction unmatched. The CDR3 sequence is 15 residues long. The CDR3 loop reads CASSLAGGPYNEQFF. CDR3 sequence (DNA): TGTGCCAGCAGCCTAGCGGGAGGGCCCTACAATGAGCAGTTCTTC.

The chain has TRBV2 and TRBJ2-1; a weak D match, TRBD2 (5 bases). CDR1 is SNHLY, CDR2 FYNNEI, per germline. The CDR3 loop spans 15 amino acids. The germline V and J ends were trimmed by 7 bases and 4 bases, with 17 bases remaining between them. CDR3 region: CASTPSLTVYNEQFF. CDR3 in DNA: TGTGCCAGCACCCCTAGCCTTACCGTTTACAATGAGCAGTTCTTC. Full variable domain (missing parts from reference TRBV2 and TRBJ2-1): EPEVTQTPSHQVTQMGQEVILRCVPISNHLYFYWYRQILGQKVEFLVSFYNNEISEKSEIFDDQFSVERPDGSNFTLKIRSTKLEDSAMYFCASTPSLTVYNEQFFGPGTRLTVL.

In this sample, this clone turned up a few times. The gene calls are TRBV20-1 and TRBJ2-7; D unresolved. This CDR3 contains 11 residues. Germline V gene data show CDR1 as DFQATT and CDR2 as SNEGSKA (reference sequence). Trimming pared 5 bases from V and 0 bases from J, leaving 5 bases between. This CDR3 is CSAPFSYEQYF. The CDR3 nucleotides are TGCAGTGCTCCTTTCTCCTACGAGCAGTACTTC.

This clone showed up just a few times. This chain links TRBV7-2 with TRBJ1-3; no clear D gene. The CDR3 loop spans 14 amino acids. Germline CDR1 SGHTA, CDR2 FQGNSA. V lost 5 bases to trimming and J lost 0 bases, with 8 bases between them. CDR3 bases: TGTGCCAGCAGCCGCAGTGTCTCTGGAAACACCATATATTTT. Residues: CASSRSVSGNTIYF.

The rearrangement joins TRBV5-1 to TRBJ2-7; D not resolved. The germline V gene encodes CDR1 SGHRS and CDR2 YFSETQ. V lost 0 bases and J lost 4, with 8 bases in between. The CDR3 extends over 13 amino acids. CDR3 DNA: TGCGCCAGCAGCTTGGCACCAGCGTACGAGCAGTACTTC. It translates to CASSLAPAYEQYF. Full variable domain (remainder filled in from reference TRBV5-1 and TRBJ2-7): KAGVTQTPRYLIKTRGQQVTLSCSPISGHRSVSWYQQTPGQGLQFLFEYFSETQRNKGNFPGRFSGRQFSNSRSEMNVSTLELGDSALYLCASSLAPAYEQYFGPGTRLTVT.

This sequence joins TRBV6-6 and TRBJ2-5; 10 bases are a match to TRBD1. The germline V gene encodes CDR1 MNHNY and CDR2 SVGAGI (reference sequence). Trimming at V came to 8 bases and at J to 3 bases, leaving 0 bases not matched to a gene. The CDR3 totals 12 residues. In DNA, the CDR3 is TGTGCCAGCGGACAGGGGGAAGAGACCCAGTACTTC. This sequence encodes CASGQGEETQYF.

The V call is TRBV4-1, the J call TRBJ2-7; D could derive from TRBD1 or TRBD2 (6 bases each). CDR1 and CDR2 from the germline V gene are MGHRA and YSYEKL. Trimming left V 4 bases short and J 7 bases short, with 11 bases between. The CDR3 sequence is 12 residues long. CDR3 coding DNA: TGCGCCAGCAGCCCACCGGGGGCAGAGCAGTACTTC. Amino acid sequence: CASSPPGAEQYF.

This clone has only a few counts. The chain employs TRBV2 and TRBJ2-6; either TRBD1 or TRBD2 may fit D (5 bases each). CDR1 SNHLY and CDR2 FYNNEI come from the germline V gene. The CDR3 has 17 residues. Trimming removed 5 bases from V and 0 bases from J, with 14 bases in between. CDR3: CASSSWGYLSGANVLTF. Here the CDR3 DNA reads TGTGCCAGCAGTAGTTGGGGGTACCTCTCTGGGGCCAACGTCCTGACTTTC.

The J gene is TRBJ2-1, the V gene TRBV30; 10 nucleotides align to TRBD1. Germline CDR1 and CDR2: GTSNPN and SVGIG (reference sequence). The CDR3 is made up of 14 amino acids. The V segment lost 5 bases and the J segment 10 bases; nucleotides outside the gene matches: 11. This CDR3 reads CAWGDRGPREEQFF. CDR3 nucleotide sequence: TGTGCCTGGGGGGACAGGGGCCCAAGGGAAGAGCAGTTCTTC.

With regard to this clone: The same CDR3 can be traced to other DNA sequences in this sample. The gene calls are TRBV9 and TRBJ2-6; D ambiguous. Germline-derived CDR1 and CDR2 are SGDLS and YYNGEE. The CDR3 consists of 15 residues. V dropped 0 bases and J dropped 1 base, with 5 bases sitting between them. In nucleotides, the CDR3 is TGTGCCAGCAGCGTAGAAGGATCTGGGGCCAACGTCCTGACTTTC. The encoded protein is CASSVEGSGANVLTF.

This clone has just a few counts. The V call is TRBV4-3, the J call TRBJ1-2; D uncertain. The CDR3 is 14 residues long. Germline CDR1 is LGHNA and CDR2 is YSLEER. V was cut by 0 bases and J by 2 bases, with 7 bases left in between. The CDR3 loop reads CASSQEIGNYGYTF. DNA of the CDR3: TGCGCCAGCAGCCAAGAGATAGGGAACTATGGCTACACCTTC.

The V and J genes are TRBV5-1 and TRBJ2-5; 7 bases are shared with TRBD2. The CDR3 is made up of 17 amino acids. The junction had 13 bases not matched to a gene; V was cut back by 4 bases and J by 1 base. Germline V gene sequence: CDR1 SGHRS, CDR2 YFSETQ. CDR3 protein: CASSTKSRGDLQETQYF. As DNA, the CDR3 is TGCGCCAGCAGCACTAAAAGTCGGGGGGACCTCCAAGAGACCCAGTACTTC.

There are a few counts of this clone. The chain employs TRBV7-8 and TRBJ2-5; no clear D gene. The CDR3 length is 13 residues. Trimming left V 5 bases short and J 1 base short, with 8 bases between. Germline V gene data show CDR1 as SGHVS and CDR2 as FQNEAQ. CDR3 sequence reads: CASSRRTQETQYF. CDR3 DNA: TGTGCCAGCAGCCGACGTACCCAAGAGACCCAGTACTTC.